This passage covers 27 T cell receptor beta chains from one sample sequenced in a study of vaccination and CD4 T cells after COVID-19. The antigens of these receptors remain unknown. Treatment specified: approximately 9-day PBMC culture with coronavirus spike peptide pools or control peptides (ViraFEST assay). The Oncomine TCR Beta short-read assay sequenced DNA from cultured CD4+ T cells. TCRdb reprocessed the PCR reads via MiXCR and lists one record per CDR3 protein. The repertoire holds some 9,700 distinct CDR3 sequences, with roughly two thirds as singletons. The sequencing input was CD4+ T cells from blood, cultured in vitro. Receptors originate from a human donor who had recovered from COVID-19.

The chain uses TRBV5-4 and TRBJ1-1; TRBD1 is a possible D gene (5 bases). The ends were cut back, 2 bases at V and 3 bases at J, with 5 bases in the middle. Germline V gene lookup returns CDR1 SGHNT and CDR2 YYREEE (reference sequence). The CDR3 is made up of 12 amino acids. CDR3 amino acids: CASSFRDTEAFF. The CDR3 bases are TGTGCCAGCAGCTTCAGGGACACTGAAGCTTTCTTT.

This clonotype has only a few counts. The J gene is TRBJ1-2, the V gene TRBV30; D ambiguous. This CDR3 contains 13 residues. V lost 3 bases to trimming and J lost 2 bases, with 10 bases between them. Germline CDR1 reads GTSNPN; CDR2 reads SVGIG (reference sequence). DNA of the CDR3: TGTGCCTGGAGCCGGGCCTTGAACTATGGCTACACCTTC. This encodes CAWSRALNYGYTF.

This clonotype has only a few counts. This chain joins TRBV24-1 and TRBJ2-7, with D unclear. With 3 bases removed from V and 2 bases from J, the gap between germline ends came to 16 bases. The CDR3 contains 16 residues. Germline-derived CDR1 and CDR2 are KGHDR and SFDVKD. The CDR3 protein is CATSDPCRLIPYEQYF. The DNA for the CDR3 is TGTGCCACCAGTGATCCCTGCAGGTTGATCCCCTACGAGCAGTACTTC.

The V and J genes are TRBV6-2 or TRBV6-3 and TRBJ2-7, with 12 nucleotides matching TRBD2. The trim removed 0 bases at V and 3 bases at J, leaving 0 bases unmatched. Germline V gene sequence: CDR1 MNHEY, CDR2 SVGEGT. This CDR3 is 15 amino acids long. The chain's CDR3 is CASSYSTSGSYEQYF. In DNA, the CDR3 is TGTGCCAGCAGTTACTCGACTAGCGGGAGCTACGAGCAGTACTTC.

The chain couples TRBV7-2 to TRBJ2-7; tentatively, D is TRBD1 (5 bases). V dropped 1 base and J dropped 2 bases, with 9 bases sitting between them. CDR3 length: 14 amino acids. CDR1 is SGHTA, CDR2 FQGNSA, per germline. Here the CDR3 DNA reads TGTGCCAGCAGCTTAGAAGTCAGGGCCTACGAGCAGTACTTC. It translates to CASSLEVRAYEQYF.

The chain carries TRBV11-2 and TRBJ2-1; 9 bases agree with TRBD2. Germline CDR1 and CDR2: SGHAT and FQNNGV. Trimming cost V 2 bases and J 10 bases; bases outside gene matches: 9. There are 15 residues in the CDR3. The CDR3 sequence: CASSLLGGGASEQFF. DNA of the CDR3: TGTGCCAGCAGCTTACTTGGCGGGGGGGCCAGCGAGCAGTTCTTC.

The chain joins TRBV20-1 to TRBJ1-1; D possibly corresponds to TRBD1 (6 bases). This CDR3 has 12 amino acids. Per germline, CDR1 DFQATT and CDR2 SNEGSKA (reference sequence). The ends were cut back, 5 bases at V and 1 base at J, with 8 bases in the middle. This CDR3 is CSAVQGNTEAFF. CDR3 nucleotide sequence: TGCAGTGCTGTACAGGGGAACACTGAAGCTTTCTTT.

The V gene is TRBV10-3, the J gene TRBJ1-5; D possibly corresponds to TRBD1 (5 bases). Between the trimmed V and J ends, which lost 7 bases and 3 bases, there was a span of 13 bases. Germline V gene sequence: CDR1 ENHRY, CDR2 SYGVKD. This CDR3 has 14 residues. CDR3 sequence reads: CAITNDRNNQPQHF. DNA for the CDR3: TGTGCCATCACCAACGACAGAAACAATCAGCCCCAGCATTTT.

The CDR3 sequence: CATSDRVGPQHF. The CDR3 region has the DNA TGTGCCACCAGTGATAGGGTGGGGCCCCAGCATTTT. This chain joins TRBV24-1 and TRBJ1-5; no reliable D call. CDR3 size: 12 residues. Germline V gives CDR1 KGHDR, CDR2 SFDVKD. Trimming removed 3 bases at V and 9 bases at J, with 8 bases between.

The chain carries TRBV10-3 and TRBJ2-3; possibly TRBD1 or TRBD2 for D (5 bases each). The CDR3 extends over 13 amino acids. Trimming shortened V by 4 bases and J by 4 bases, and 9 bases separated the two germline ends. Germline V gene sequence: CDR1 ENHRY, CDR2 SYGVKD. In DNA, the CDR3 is TGTGCCATCAGTGCGGGACGGTCAGATACGCAGTATTTT. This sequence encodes CAISAGRSDTQYF.

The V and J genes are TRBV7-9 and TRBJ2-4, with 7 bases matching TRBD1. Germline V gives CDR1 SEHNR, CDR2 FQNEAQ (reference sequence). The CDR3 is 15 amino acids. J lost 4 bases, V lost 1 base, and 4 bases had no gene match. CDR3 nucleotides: TGTGCCAGCAGCTTAGACGGGACAGCTAAAAACATTCAGTACTTC. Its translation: CASSLDGTAKNIQYF. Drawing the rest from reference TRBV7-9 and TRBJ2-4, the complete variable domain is DTGVSQNPRHKITKRGQNVTFRCDPISEHNRLYWYRQTLGQGPEFLTYFQNEAQLEKSRLLSDRFSAERPKGSFSTLEIQRTEQGDSAMYLCASSLDGTAKNIQYFGAGTRLSVL.

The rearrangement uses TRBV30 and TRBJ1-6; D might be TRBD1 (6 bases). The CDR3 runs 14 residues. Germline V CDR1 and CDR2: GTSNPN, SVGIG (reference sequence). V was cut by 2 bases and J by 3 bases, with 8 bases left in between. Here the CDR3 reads CAWSRGGYNSPLHF. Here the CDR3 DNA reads TGTGCCTGGAGTAGGGGGGGCTATAATTCACCCCTCCACTTT.

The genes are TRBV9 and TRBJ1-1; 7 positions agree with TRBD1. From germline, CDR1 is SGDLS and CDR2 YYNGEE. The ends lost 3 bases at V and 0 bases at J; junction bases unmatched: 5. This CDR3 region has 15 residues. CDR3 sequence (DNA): TGTGCCAGCAGCGCCCTCGACAGGGTGAACACTGAAGCTTTCTTT. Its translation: CASSALDRVNTEAFF.

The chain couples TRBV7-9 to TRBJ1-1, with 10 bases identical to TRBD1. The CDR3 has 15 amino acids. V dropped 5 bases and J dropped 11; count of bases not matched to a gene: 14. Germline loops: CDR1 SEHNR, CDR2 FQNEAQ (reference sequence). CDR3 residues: CASSPSIGTGVRAFF. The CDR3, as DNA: TGTGCCAGCAGCCCTTCTATCGGGACAGGGGTCAGGGCTTTCTTT.

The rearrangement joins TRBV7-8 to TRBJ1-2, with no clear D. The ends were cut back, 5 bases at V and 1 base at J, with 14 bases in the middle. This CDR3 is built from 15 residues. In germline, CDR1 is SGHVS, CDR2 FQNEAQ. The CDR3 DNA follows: TGTGCCAGCAGCACACGTAGCTTTTTTAACTATGGCTACACCTTC. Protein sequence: CASSTRSFFNYGYTF.

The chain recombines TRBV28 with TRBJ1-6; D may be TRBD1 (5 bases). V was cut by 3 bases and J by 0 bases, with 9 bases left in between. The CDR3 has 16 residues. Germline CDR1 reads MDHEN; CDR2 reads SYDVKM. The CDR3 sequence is CASSLGRYSYNSPLHF. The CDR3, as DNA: TGTGCCAGCAGTTTGGGACGGTACTCCTATAATTCACCCCTCCACTTT.

CDR3 region: CASSLGTGAYEQYF. CDR3 coding DNA: TGCGCCAGCAGCCTCGGGACAGGGGCCTACGAGCAGTACTTC. This chain connects TRBV5-1 to TRBJ2-7, with TRBD1 matching over 10 bases. Losses at the gene ends were 4 bases for V and 2 bases for J; bases not matched to a gene: 3. This CDR3 has 14 amino acids. From germline, CDR1 is SGHRS and CDR2 YFSETQ. The full variable domain, with the rest looked up from reference TRBV5-1 and TRBJ2-7, is KAGVTQTPRYLIKTRGQQVTLSCSPISGHRSVSWYQQTPGQGLQFLFEYFSETQRNKGNFPGRFSGRQFSNSRSEMNVSTLELGDSALYLCASSLGTGAYEQYFGPGTRLTVT.

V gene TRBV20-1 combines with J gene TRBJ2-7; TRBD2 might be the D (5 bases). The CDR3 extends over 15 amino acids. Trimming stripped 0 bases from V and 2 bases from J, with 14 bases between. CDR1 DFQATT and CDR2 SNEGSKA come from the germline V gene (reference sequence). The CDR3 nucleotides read TGCAGTGCTAGAGATCAGCCGGGAATGACCTACGAGCAGTACTTC. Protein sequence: CSARDQPGMTYEQYF.

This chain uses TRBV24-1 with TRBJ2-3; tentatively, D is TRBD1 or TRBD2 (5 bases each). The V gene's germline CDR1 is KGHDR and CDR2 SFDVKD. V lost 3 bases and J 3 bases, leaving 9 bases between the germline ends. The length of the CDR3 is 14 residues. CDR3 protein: CATSDNGATDTQYF. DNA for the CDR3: TGTGCCACCAGTGATAACGGGGCGACAGATACGCAGTATTTT.

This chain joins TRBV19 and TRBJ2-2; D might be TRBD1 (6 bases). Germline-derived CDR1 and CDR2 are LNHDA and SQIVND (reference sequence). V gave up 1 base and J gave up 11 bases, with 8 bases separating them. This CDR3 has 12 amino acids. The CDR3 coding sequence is TGTGCCAGTAGTATAGCCAGGGGAGAGCTGTTTTTT. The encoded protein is CASSIARGELFF.

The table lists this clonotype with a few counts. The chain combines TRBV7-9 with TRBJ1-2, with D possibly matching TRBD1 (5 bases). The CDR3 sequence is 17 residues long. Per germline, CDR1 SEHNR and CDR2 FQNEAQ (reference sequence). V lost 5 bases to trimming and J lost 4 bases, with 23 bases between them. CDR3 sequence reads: CASSISSGRGRGYGYTF. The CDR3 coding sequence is TGTGCCAGCAGCATCTCCTCTGGGCGGGGGAGAGGCTATGGCTACACCTTC.

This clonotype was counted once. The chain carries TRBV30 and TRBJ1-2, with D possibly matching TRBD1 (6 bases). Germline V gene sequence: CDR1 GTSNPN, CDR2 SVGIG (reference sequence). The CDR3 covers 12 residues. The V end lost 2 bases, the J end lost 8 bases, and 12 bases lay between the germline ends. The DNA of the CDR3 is TGTGCCTGGAGTACGACAGGCTACGGCTACACCTTC. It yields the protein CAWSTTGYGYTF.

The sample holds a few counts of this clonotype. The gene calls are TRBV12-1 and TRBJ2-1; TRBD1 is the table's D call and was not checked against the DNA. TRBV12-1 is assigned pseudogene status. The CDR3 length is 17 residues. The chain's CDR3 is CANRDRVIGGSYNEQFF. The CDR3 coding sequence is TGTGCCAACCGGGACAGGGTTATCGGGGGATCCTACAATGAGCAGTTCTTC.

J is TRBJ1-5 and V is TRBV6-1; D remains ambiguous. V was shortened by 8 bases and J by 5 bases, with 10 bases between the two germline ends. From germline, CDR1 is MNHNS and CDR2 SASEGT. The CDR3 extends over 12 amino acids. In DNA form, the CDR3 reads TGTGCCAGCGGCGGTAACTATCAGCCCCAGCATTTT. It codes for CASGGNYQPQHF.

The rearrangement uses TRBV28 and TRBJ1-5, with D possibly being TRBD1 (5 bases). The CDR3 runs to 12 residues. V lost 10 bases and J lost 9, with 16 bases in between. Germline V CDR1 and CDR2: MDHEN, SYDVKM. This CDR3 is CATGGVLRPQHF. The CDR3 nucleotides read TGTGCCACTGGAGGGGTTCTTCGGCCCCAGCATTTT.

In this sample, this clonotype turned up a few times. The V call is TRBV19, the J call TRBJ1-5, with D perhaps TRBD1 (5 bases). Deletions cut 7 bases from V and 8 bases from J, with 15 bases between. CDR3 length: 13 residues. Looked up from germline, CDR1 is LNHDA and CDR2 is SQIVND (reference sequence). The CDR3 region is CASIGRGGEPQHF. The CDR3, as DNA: TGTGCCAGTATCGGGAGGGGAGGGGAGCCCCAGCATTTT.

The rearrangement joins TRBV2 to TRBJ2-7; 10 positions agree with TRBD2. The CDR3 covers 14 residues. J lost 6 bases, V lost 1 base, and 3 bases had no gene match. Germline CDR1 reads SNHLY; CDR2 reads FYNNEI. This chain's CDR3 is CASSEVAGGREQYF. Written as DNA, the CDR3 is TGTGCCAGCAGTGAAGTAGCGGGAGGACGCGAGCAGTACTTC.